The next 4 T cell receptor beta chains were all read from a single sample in a study of graft-versus-host responses after intestinal transplantation. The repertoire was sequenced with immunoSEQ multiplex PCR; TCRdb's copy has only in-frame clones and lacks some. This repertoire shows about 21,000 clones, 50% to 65% found once; its top ten account for over 0.9%. The specimen comprised alloreactive CD4+ T cells from a mixed lymphocyte reaction culture, sampled before intestinal transplant. The subset denotes: CFSE-low proliferating T cells sorted from approximately 6-day pre-transplant mixed lymphocyte reaction (GvH or HvG direction). Every receptor here comes from a human patient who received an intestinal transplant.

The chain links TRBV19 to TRBJ1-2; 8 bases map to TRBD1. The length of the CDR3 is 15 residues. CDR1 is LNHDA and CDR2 is SQIVND in the germline V gene (reference sequence). Losses at the gene ends were 6 bases for V and 0 bases for J; bases not matched to a gene: 6. The CDR3 region has the DNA TGTGCCAGTAGCCTTCGGACAGGGACTAACTATGGCTACACCTTC. It encodes CASSLRTGTNYGYTF.

This chain uses TRBV10-1 with TRBJ2-7; tentative D call: TRBD2 (6 bases). CDR3 size: 12 residues. Germline V gives CDR1 WNHNN, CDR2 SYGVQD (reference sequence). V was cut by 6 bases and J by 1 base, with 7 bases left in between. CDR3 DNA sequence: TGCGCCAGCAGGCTAGCGTCCTACGAGCAGTACTTC. It yields the protein CASRLASYEQYF.

A few counts support this clone. The chain joins TRBV20-1 to TRBJ1-2; D is unresolved. The CDR3 sequence is 10 residues long. Trimming stripped 7 bases from V and 3 bases from J, with 6 bases between. Germline V gene lookup returns CDR1 DFQATT and CDR2 SNEGSKA (reference sequence). CDR3 amino acids: CSVADYGYTF. The CDR3 bases are TGCAGTGTAGCCGACTATGGCTACACCTTC.

This clone was recorded once. The CDR3 nucleotides read TGTGCCAGCTCACCCCTAGGGGCTAACTATGGCTACACCTTC. It translates to CASSPLGANYGYTF. The chain uses TRBV18 and TRBJ1-2; D possibly corresponds to TRBD1 (5 bases). The V gene's germline CDR1 is KGHSH and CDR2 LQKENI. CDR3 length: 14 amino acids. V was trimmed by 3 bases and J by 0 bases, leaving 8 bases between them. Drawing the rest from reference TRBV18 and TRBJ1-2, the complete variable domain is NAGVMQNPRHLVRRRGQEARLRCSPMKGHSHVYWYRQLPEEGLKFMVYLQKENIIDESGMPKERFSAEFPKEGPSILRIQQVVRGDSAAYFCASSPLGANYGYTFGSGTRLTVV.